This TCR beta chain emerged from a study of blood T cell repertoires in COVID-19. Sequencing used immunoSEQ multiplex PCR; TCRdb keeps in-frame clones, though not all of them. This sample has 250,000 or so clones, with around 83% found just once. The receptor was isolated from a woman aged 40 to 55 who had recovered from COVID-19. The sequenced sample was peripheral blood.

CDR3: CASSLAPGRTMNTEAFF. For the CDR3, the DNA is TGCGCCAGCAGCTTGGCCCCCGGGAGGACCATGAACACTGAAGCTTTCTTT. The J gene is TRBJ1-1, the V gene TRBV5-1; D ambiguous. Germline CDR1 reads SGHRS; CDR2 reads YFSETQ. The germline V and J ends were trimmed by 0 bases and 0 bases, with 15 bases remaining between them. The CDR3 consists of 17 residues.